The 21 T cell receptor beta chains given below trace back to one sample, sequenced in a study of shared clonotypes between healthy human individuals. Clones were sequenced by immunoSEQ multiplex PCR, and TCRdb holds only the in-frame ones, with some missing. The sample lists about 1.1 million clones; 60% to 80% were seen once. Sequenced: memory CD4+ T cells from PBMCs. Subset denoted: CD45RA-negative fraction. Every receptor here comes from a man between 18 and 35 years old in good health. Some clones in this sample may be carry-over from other donors' samples.

This clone was found a few times. The chain combines TRBV4-1 with TRBJ2-1; D may be TRBD2 (6 bases). Germline-derived CDR1 and CDR2 are MGHRA and YSYEKL. Trimming removed 4 bases at V and 8 bases at J, with 18 bases between. The CDR3 sequence is 15 residues long. DNA for the CDR3: TGCGCCAGCAGCCGGGAGCTATCCTGGAGGGATGAGCAGTTCTTC. Amino acid sequence: CASSRELSWRDEQFF.

The genes are TRBV9 and TRBJ1-2; D is undetermined. The CDR3 covers 15 residues. Germline assignment: CDR1 SGDLS and CDR2 YYNGEE. V was shortened by 1 base and J by 0 bases, with 10 bases between the two germline ends. The CDR3: CASSVSGLTNYGYTF. DNA for the CDR3: TGTGCCAGCAGCGTATCAGGTTTAACTAACTATGGCTACACCTTC. The full variable domain, with the rest looked up from reference TRBV9 and TRBJ1-2, is DSGVTQTPKHLITATGQRVTLRCSPRSGDLSVYWYQQSLDQGLQFLIQYYNGEERAKGNILERFSAQQFPDLHSELNLSSLELGDSALYFCASSVSGLTNYGYTFGSGTRLTVV.

V usage is TRBV28 and J usage is TRBJ1-5; the D gene is possibly TRBD1 (5 bases). The germline gives CDR1 MDHEN, CDR2 SYDVKM. Trimming removed 6 bases at V and 2 bases at J, with 11 bases between. CDR3 length equals 14 residues. In DNA, the CDR3 is TGTGCCAGCAGCCCACTCAGGGGCAATCAGCCCCAGCATTTT. It encodes CASSPLRGNQPQHF. Full variable domain (missing parts from reference TRBV28 and TRBJ1-5): DVKVTQSSRYLVKRTGEKVFLECVQDMDHENMFWYRQDPGLGLRLIYFSYDVKMKEKGDIPEGYSVSREKKERFSLILESASTNQTSMYLCASSPLRGNQPQHFGDGTRLSIL.

This chain links TRBV6-1 with TRBJ1-5; 10 bases match TRBD1. The J segment lost 6 bases and the V segment lost 10 bases, leaving 9 bases of the junction unmatched. Germline V gene data show CDR1 as MNHNS and CDR2 as SASEGT. The CDR3 length is 14 residues. CDR3 loop: CAIPGQGNRQPQHF. For the CDR3, the DNA is TGTGCCATTCCGGGACAGGGGAACCGTCAGCCCCAGCATTTT.

The V call is TRBV5-6, the J call TRBJ1-2, with TRBD1 matching over 8 bases. CDR3 length: 15 residues. The germline V gene encodes CDR1 SGHDT and CDR2 YYEEEE. J was trimmed by 8 bases and V by 4 bases; bases with no gene match: 13. The CDR3 bases are TGTGCCAGCAGCCGGACCCGCAGGGGGCGCGGCGGCTACACCTTC. Translation: CASSRTRRGRGGYTF.

This rearrangement joins TRBV29-1 to TRBJ1-2, with D perhaps TRBD1 (5 bases). CDR1 is SQVTM, CDR2 ANQGSEA, per germline. The ends were cut back, 2 bases at V and 5 bases at J, with 12 bases in the middle. There are 13 residues in the CDR3. In DNA form, the CDR3 reads TGCAGCGTTGAAAAAATCCCAGGGTATGGCTACACCTTC. It translates to CSVEKIPGYGYTF.

This chain links TRBV9 with TRBJ2-3; 7 bases align to TRBD1. After removal of 3 bases from V and 0 bases from J, the junction contained 7 bases not matched to a gene. The germline V gene encodes CDR1 SGDLS and CDR2 YYNGEE. CDR3 size: 16 residues. CDR3 nucleotide sequence: TGTGCCAGCAGCGCGAGGGACAGCACTAGCACAGATACGCAGTATTTT. Its protein is CASSARDSTSTDTQYF.

A few counts support this clone. The V gene is TRBV9, the J gene TRBJ2-2, with 11 bases aligning to TRBD2. This CDR3 region has 16 residues. Germline CDR1 is SGDLS and CDR2 is YYNGEE. V was pared by 4 bases and J by 6 bases, with 8 bases of the junction left unmatched. The CDR3: CASSSISGRASGELFF. CDR3 coding DNA: TGTGCCAGCAGCTCAATTAGCGGGAGGGCCTCCGGGGAGCTGTTTTTT.

This clone was counted once. The rearrangement uses TRBV10-3 and TRBJ1-4; D might be TRBD1 (5 bases). This CDR3 has 18 amino acids. V dropped 4 bases and J dropped 1 base, with 19 bases sitting between them. Looked up from germline, CDR1 is ENHRY and CDR2 is SYGVKD. The CDR3 loop is CAISGRPTGFRTNEKLFF. The CDR3 DNA follows: TGTGCCATCAGTGGTCGCCCAACAGGTTTCAGAACTAATGAAAAACTGTTTTTT.

The chain employs TRBV19 and TRBJ2-2; possibly TRBD1 for D (6 bases). Germline CDR1 LNHDA, CDR2 SQIVND (reference sequence). The CDR3 is 17 amino acids. Trimming stripped 7 bases from V and 8 bases from J, with 26 bases between. CDR3: CASTDPRGQSNRGELFF. Here the CDR3 DNA reads TGTGCCAGTACGGACCCCAGGGGCCAAAGTAACAGAGGGGAGCTGTTTTTT. The full variable domain, rest sourced from reference TRBV19 and TRBJ2-2, is DGGITQSPKYLFRKEGQNVTLSCEQNLNHDAMYWYRQDPGQGLRLIYYSQIVNDFQKGDIAEGYSVSREKKESFPLTVTSAQKNPTAFYLCASTDPRGQSNRGELFFGEGSRLTVL.

This chain joins TRBV5-1 and TRBJ2-2, with 7 bases that match TRBD2. CDR3 size: 16 residues. Per the germline V gene, CDR1 is SGHRS and CDR2 is YFSETQ. J lost 6 bases, V lost 4 bases, and 12 bases had no gene match. The CDR3 region is CASSRSTTSAAGELFF. The CDR3 nucleotides read TGCGCCAGCAGCAGATCCACAACTAGCGCCGCCGGGGAGCTGTTTTTT.

V gene TRBV6-5 combines with J gene TRBJ2-2; D gene uncertain. The CDR3 is 14 residues long. V was shortened by 8 bases and J by 0 bases, with 10 bases between the two germline ends. CDR1 and CDR2 from the germline V gene are MNHEY and SVGAGI. In DNA, the CDR3 is TGTGCCAGCGGCCACAGCGCGAACACCGGGGAGCTGTTTTTT. This encodes CASGHSANTGELFF.

As to this clone: Given a much more abundant clone one base away, this may be a read error. Other nucleotide sequences from this sample produce the same CDR3. V gene TRBV28 combines with J gene TRBJ1-2; TRBD1 aligns across 7 bases. Per germline, CDR1 MDHEN and CDR2 SYDVKM. The CDR3 spans 12 residues. The V gene end was trimmed by 6 bases and the J gene end by 5 bases; junction bases not matched to a gene: 3. The CDR3 DNA sequence: TGTGCCAGCAGCCTACAGGGGTATGGCTACACCTTC. Amino acid sequence: CASSLQGYGYTF.

CDR3 nucleotide sequence: TGCGCCAGCAGGGAGGGTAGGAACGAGCAGTACTTC. It codes for CASREGRNEQYF. The rearrangement uses TRBV5-1 and TRBJ2-7; D perhaps matches TRBD2 (6 bases). Germline lookup yields CDR1 SGHRS and CDR2 YFSETQ. This CDR3 has 12 residues. V dropped 5 bases and J dropped 5 bases, with 11 bases sitting between them.

CDR3 DNA sequence: TGTGCCAGCAGCTTAGAAGGGGGCACGCCCCAGCATTTT. This gives the protein CASSLEGGTPQHF. This rearrangement joins TRBV7-8 to TRBJ1-5, with 7 nucleotides matching TRBD1. Germline V lookup: CDR1 SGHVS, CDR2 FQNEAQ. Unmatched junction bases numbered 3, after V lost 1 base and J lost 9 bases. CDR3 size: 13 residues.

This clone was counted between two and nine times. V and J are TRBV28 and TRBJ2-5, with D possibly being TRBD1 (6 bases). CDR1 is MDHEN and CDR2 is SYDVKM in the germline V gene. This CDR3 contains 15 residues. The V end was cut by 6 bases, the J end by 5 bases, with 19 bases between. CDR3 bases: TGTGCCAGCAGGTCAGAATCAGGGGTGCGCGAGACCCAGTACTTC. This gives the protein CASRSESGVRETQYF.

The chain recombines TRBV18 with TRBJ1-5; 9 bases are shared with TRBD1. This CDR3 has 17 residues. From germline, CDR1 is KGHSH and CDR2 LQKENI. Unmatched junction bases numbered 7, after V lost 2 bases and J lost 2 bases. The CDR3 DNA reads TGTGCCAGCTCACCATGGAGGGACAGGGTCGGCAATCAGCCCCAGCATTTT. Translated, it gives CASSPWRDRVGNQPQHF.

The chain uses TRBV7-2 and TRBJ2-2; D might be TRBD2 (5 bases). This CDR3 has 13 amino acids. Germline CDR1 reads SGHTA; CDR2 reads FQGNSA. Deletions cut 3 bases from V and 6 bases from J, with 8 bases between. The CDR3 protein is CASSFISAGELFF. The CDR3 bases are TGTGCCAGCAGCTTTATTAGCGCCGGGGAGCTGTTTTTT. Full variable domain (rest looked up from reference TRBV7-2 and TRBJ2-2): GAGVSQSPSNKVTEKGKDVELRCDPISGHTALYWYRQSLGQGLEFLIYFQGNSAPDKSGLPSDRFSAERTGGSVSTLTIQRTQQEDSAVYLCASSFISAGELFFGEGSRLTVL.

The chain employs TRBV2 and TRBJ1-1, with D perhaps matching TRBD1 (6 bases). Trimming pared 4 bases from V and 7 bases from J, leaving 16 bases between. Per germline, CDR1 SNHLY and CDR2 FYNNEI. The CDR3 sequence is 14 residues long. The CDR3 loop reads CASSAETGESEAFF. The CDR3 DNA sequence: TGTGCCAGCAGTGCAGAGACAGGAGAAAGTGAAGCTTTCTTT.

This clone was detected only a few times. The CDR3 reads CASSLGPGAHSYEQYF. DNA for the CDR3: TGTGCCAGCAGCTTAGGTCCCGGGGCCCACTCCTACGAGCAGTACTTC. V is TRBV7-2 and J is TRBJ2-7; D is possibly TRBD1 or TRBD2 (5 bases each). V was shortened by 1 base and J by 0 bases, with 13 bases between the two germline ends. The germline CDR1 and CDR2 sequences are SGHTA and FQGNSA. The CDR3 is 16 amino acids.

The gene calls are TRBV2 and TRBJ2-5, with D possibly TRBD1 on 5 matching bases. TRBJ2-7 matches the DNA end more closely, so the J call is doubtful. The CDR3 covers 13 residues. CDR1 and CDR2 from the germline V gene are SNHLY and FYNNEI. CDR3 loop: CASSEVGRDEQYF. The CDR3 DNA sequence: TGTGCCAGCAGTGAAGTCGGCAGGGACGAGCAGTACTTC.